This TCR beta chain emerged from a study of beta chain features in type 1 diabetes. Study outcomes and limitations: VDJ junctions from patients with type 1 diabetes contained fewer insertions and more deletions. Patients' naive, central memory and regulatory TCRB repertoires appeared more alike than those of healthy donors.

The germline V gene has CDR1 SGDLS and CDR2 YYNGEE. The CDR3 extends over 16 amino acids. J gave up 4 bases and V 0 bases, and 7 bases lay outside the gene matches. A remark on this clone: What it binds is unknown.

What was sequenced were expressed TCRB transcripts, since all of the isolated RNA had been reverse transcribed. Read counts averaged approximately 3.5 million for samples of naive, central memory and regulatory T cells. Clones were read by immunoSEQ multiplex PCR, and TCRdb kept only the in-frame ones, dropping some. The repertoire holds 450,000 to 550,000 clones, with around 30% as singletons. Specimen: naive CD4+ T cells from blood. The chain joins TRBV9 to TRBJ1-3; 7 nucleotides line up with TRBD1. This TCR was sampled from a man between 18 and 35 years old in good health. DNA of the CDR3: TGTGCCAGCAGCGTAGAAGAGGGGGCGAGAGGAAACACCATATATTTT. Encoded protein: CASSVEEGARGNTIYF.